This T cell receptor beta chain was retrieved from a study of blood T cell repertoires in COVID-19. This CDR3 is built from 20 residues. The assay was immunoSEQ multiplex PCR, and TCRdb's table has in-frame clones only and misses some. The sample has approximately 160,000 clones, around 84% seen once. The chain joins TRBV21-1 to TRBJ2-3; the table's D call, TRBD1, has no DNA check behind it. TRBV21-1 is labeled a pseudogene. The sequenced sample consisted of peripheral blood. The source is a woman over 75 with acute or convalescent COVID-19. In nucleotides, the CDR3 is TGTGCCAGCAAAAGGGCCCGGGACAGGGTACCTTCGTTGAGCACAGATACGCAGTATTTT. Its translation: CASKRARDRVPSLSTDTQYF.